A selection of T cell receptor beta chains follows, all from one sample in a study of long-term antiretroviral therapy in people with HIV. The assay was immunoSEQ multiplex PCR, and TCRdb's table has in-frame clones only and misses some. The repertoire holds about 19,000 clones, with around nine tenths as singletons. The starting material was unsorted PBMCs, obtained 0.5 years after starting antiretroviral therapy. The receptors shown here come from a man aged 40-49 years with HIV. CDR3s include the opening cysteine and the closing phenylalanine or tryptophan. D genes are given only for firm matches. Expanded clones get a size class; other rows say once, few or many, or leave the size out.

cdr3_length,v_call,d_call,j_call,clone_size,cdr3_aa,cdr3_nt
16,TRBV11-2,NA,TRBJ2-2,medium-sized,CASSSSSWGGTGELFF,TGTGCCAGCAGCTCCAGTTCCTGGGGCGGCACCGGGGAGCTGTTTTTT
15,TRBV5-1,NA,TRBJ2-1,NA,CASTHLGGSYNEQFF,TGCGCCAGCACCCACCTGGGGGGATCCTACAATGAGCAGTTCTTC
14,TRBV18,NA,TRBJ2-7,NA,CASSPGESSYEQYF,TGTGCCAGCTCACCGGGGGAAAGCTCCTACGAGCAGTACTTC
15,TRBV19,NA,TRBJ2-6,NA,CATQGPPSGANVLTF,TGTGCCACTCAGGGACCGCCCTCTGGGGCCAACGTCCTGACTTTC
12,TRBV6-1,NA,TRBJ2-7,NA,CASRPTGYEQYF,TGTGCCAGCAGGCCAACCGGTTACGAGCAGTACTTC
15,TRBV18,TRBD1,TRBJ2-4,NA,CASSPGTGEGNIQYF,TGTGCCAGCTCACCGGGGACAGGGGAAGGAAACATTCAGTACTTC
13,TRBV5-4,NA,TRBJ2-1,NA,CASNLEPYNEQFF,TGTGCCAGCAACCTGGAGCCCTACAATGAGCAGTTCTTC
19,TRBV7-9,TRBD2,TRBJ2-7,NA,CASSLGFGTPGLAGDEQYF,TGTGCCAGCAGCTTAGGATTTGGGACACCAGGACTAGCGGGAGACGAGCAGTACTTC
15,TRBV28,TRBD2,TRBJ2-3,NA,CASPPPAGAADTQYF,TGTGCCAGCCCCCCCCCAGCGGGAGCGGCAGATACGCAGTATTTT
14,TRBV6-5,NA,TRBJ1-2,NA,CASSLLGGAYGYTF,TGTGCCAGCAGTCTTCTGGGAGGGGCCTATGGCTACACCTTC
15,TRBV6-1,NA,TRBJ2-1,NA,CASSTGIVAFNEQFF,TGTGCCAGCAGTACCGGGATAGTGGCCTTTAATGAGCAGTTCTTC
13,TRBV7-9,NA,TRBJ1-1,NA,CASSQAFGGEAFF,TGTGCCAGCAGCCAGGCCTTTGGCGGGGAAGCTTTCTTT
11,TRBV7-9,NA,TRBJ2-5,NA,CASSPQETQYF,TGTGCCAGCAGCCCTCAAGAGACCCAGTACTTC
16,TRBV10-1,NA,TRBJ2-4,NA,CASSEGSLLAKNIQYF,TGCGCCAGCAGTGAAGGGTCGTTACTAGCCAAAAACATTCAGTACTTC
14,TRBV25-1,NA,TRBJ1-1,NA,CASSEDPTLTEAFF,TGTGCCAGCAGTGAGGACCCGACCCTAACTGAAGCTTTCTTT